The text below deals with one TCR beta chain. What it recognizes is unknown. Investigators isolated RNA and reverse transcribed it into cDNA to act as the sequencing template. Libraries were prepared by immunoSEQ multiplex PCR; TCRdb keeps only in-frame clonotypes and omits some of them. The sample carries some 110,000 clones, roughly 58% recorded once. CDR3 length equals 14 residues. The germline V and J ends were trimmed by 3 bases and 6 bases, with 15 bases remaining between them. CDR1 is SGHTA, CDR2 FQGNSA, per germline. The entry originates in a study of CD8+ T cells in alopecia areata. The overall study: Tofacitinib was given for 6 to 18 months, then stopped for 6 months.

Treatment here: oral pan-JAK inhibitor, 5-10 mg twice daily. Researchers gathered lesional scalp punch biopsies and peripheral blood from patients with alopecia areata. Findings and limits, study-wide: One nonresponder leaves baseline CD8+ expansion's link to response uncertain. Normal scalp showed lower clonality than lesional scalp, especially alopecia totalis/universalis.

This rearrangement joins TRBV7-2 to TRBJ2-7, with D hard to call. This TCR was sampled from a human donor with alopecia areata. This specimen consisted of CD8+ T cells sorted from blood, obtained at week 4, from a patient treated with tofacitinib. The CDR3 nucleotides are TGTGCCAGCAGCTTGGGAACCGCCTTTATCGAGCAGTACTTC. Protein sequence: CASSLGTAFIEQYF.